Below, 32 T cell receptor beta chains from the same sample are listed, as sequenced in a study of T cell repertoires in cytomegalovirus infection. In TCRdb, the reads were re-called with MiXCR into one record per CDR3 protein. The sample lists roughly 230,000 distinct CDR3 sequences, roughly 23% occurring once. The source material was CD8+ T cells from PBMCs. These receptors were taken from a human donor in good health (CMV status not recorded). Some clones in this sample may be carry-over from other donors' samples.

This clonotype was observed a handful of times. The chain recombines TRBV11-1 with TRBJ1-1; D call uncertain. This CDR3 is 13 amino acids long. Trimming removed 3 bases from V and 4 bases from J, with 9 bases in between. Looked up from germline, CDR1 is SGHAT and CDR2 is FQDESV (reference sequence). The CDR3 nucleotides read TGTGCCAGCAGCTTCGGGAGGACCACTGAAGCTTTCTTT. This encodes CASSFGRTTEAFF.

The chain is built from TRBV28 and TRBJ2-1, with TRBD2 matching 11 bases. Germline CDR1 is MDHEN and CDR2 is SYDVKM. The ends lost 5 bases at V and 8 bases at J; junction bases unmatched: 11. The length of the CDR3 is 16 residues. CDR3 nucleotides: TGTGCCAGCAGTCCGGAGCTAGCGGGGGGTATCGATGAGCAGTTCTTC. As protein: CASSPELAGGIDEQFF.

The chain joins TRBV14 to TRBJ1-1; TRBD1 might be the D (6 bases). Germline values: CDR1 SGHDN, CDR2 FVKESK. The V gene lost 4 bases and the J gene lost 1 base, with 19 bases spanning the gap. The CDR3 runs to 17 residues. The CDR3 loop is CASSPGFRGIQNTEAFF. The CDR3, as DNA: TGTGCCAGCAGCCCAGGCTTTAGGGGGATTCAGAACACTGAAGCTTTCTTT.

This clonotype was counted many times. V usage is TRBV7-7 and J usage is TRBJ2-1; maybe TRBD1 (5 bases). Trimming pared 5 bases from V and 6 bases from J, leaving 11 bases between. The germline gives CDR1 SSHAT, CDR2 FNYEAQ (reference sequence). The CDR3 is made up of 13 amino acids. CDR3 nucleotide sequence: TGTGCCAGCAGCGCCTATACAGGCAATGAGCAGTTCTTC. Translation: CASSAYTGNEQFF.

This clonotype has a count of ten or more. V gene TRBV7-6 combines with J gene TRBJ2-3; 7 bases are shared with TRBD2. Germline V gene lookup returns CDR1 SGHVS and CDR2 FNYEAQ. J lost 4 bases, V lost 5 bases, and 9 bases had no gene match. CDR3 size: 15 residues. The CDR3 spells CASSPTWGGADTQYF. CDR3 DNA: TGTGCCAGCAGCCCCACCTGGGGGGGGGCAGATACGCAGTATTTT.

This clonotype was detected many times. The J gene is TRBJ2-3, the V gene TRBV12-3 or TRBV12-4; 8 bases match TRBD2. The CDR3 sequence is 15 residues long. V gave up 1 base and J gave up 0 bases; unmatched junction bases: 0. The CDR3 region is CASSLERESTDTQYF. CDR3 nucleotide sequence: TGTGCCAGCAGTTTAGAGCGGGAGAGCACAGATACGCAGTATTTT.

The gene calls are TRBV6-5 and TRBJ2-3, with a possible D match to TRBD2 (6 bases). V lost 0 bases to trimming and J lost 2 bases, with 12 bases between them. The CDR3 contains 16 residues. Germline assignment: CDR1 MNHEY and CDR2 SVGAGI. CDR3 loop: CASSYSNRGTTDTQYF. DNA of the CDR3: TGTGCCAGCAGTTACTCGAATCGGGGGACCACAGATACGCAGTATTTT.

The chain links TRBV5-6 to TRBJ2-2, with D uncertain. V gave up 3 bases and J gave up 1 base, with 10 bases separating them. The CDR3 has 15 amino acids. Germline V CDR1 and CDR2: SGHDT, YYEEEE. CDR3 nucleotides: TGTGCCAGCAGCTCTAACTCCCTGAACACCGGGGAGCTGTTTTTT. Its protein product is CASSSNSLNTGELFF.

This clonotype has a handful of counts. The gene calls are TRBV5-4 and TRBJ1-2; D gene ambiguous. In germline, CDR1 is SGHNT, CDR2 YYREEE (reference sequence). V shed 1 base and J shed 4 bases, with 11 bases lying between them. The CDR3 sequence is 14 residues long. This chain's CDR3 is CASSLSLVGYGYTF. The DNA for the CDR3 is TGTGCCAGCAGCTTGTCTCTGGTGGGCTATGGCTACACCTTC. Full variable domain (rest looked up from reference TRBV5-4 and TRBJ1-2): ETGVTQSPTHLIKTRGQQVTLRCSSQSGHNTVSWYQQALGQGPQFIFQYYREEENGRGNFPPRFSGLQFPNYSSELNVNALELDDSALYLCASSLSLVGYGYTFGSGTRLTVV.

This clonotype was counted ten times or more. The V gene is TRBV7-9, the J gene TRBJ1-1; 9 bases are shared with TRBD1. Germline V gene lookup returns CDR1 SEHNR and CDR2 FQNEAQ (reference sequence). V shed 3 bases and J 2 bases; nucleotides not matched to a gene: 4. This CDR3 has 15 amino acids. CDR3 region: CASSFRTGVNTEAFF. DNA for the CDR3: TGTGCCAGCAGCTTCCGGACAGGGGTAAACACTGAAGCTTTCTTT.

The CDR3 spells CASSSSTGLDYNEQFF. CDR3 nucleotide sequence: TGTGCCAGCAGCTCGTCCACAGGGTTGGACTACAATGAGCAGTTCTTC. The chain couples TRBV7-3 to TRBJ2-1, with D tentatively TRBD1 (6 bases). Germline V lookup: CDR1 SGHTA, CDR2 FQGTGA. Between the trimmed V and J ends, which lost 4 bases and 3 bases, there was a span of 16 bases. This CDR3 comprises 16 residues. Full variable domain (remainder filled in from reference TRBV7-3 and TRBJ2-1): GAGVSQTPSNKVTEKGKYVELRCDPISGHTALYWYRQSLGQGPEFLIYFQGTGAADDSGLPNDRFFAVRPEGSVSTLKIQRTERGDSAVYLCASSSSTGLDYNEQFFGPGTRLTVL.

V gene TRBV5-1 combines with J gene TRBJ2-7; D perhaps matches TRBD2 (6 bases). The length of the CDR3 is 13 residues. From germline, CDR1 is SGHRS and CDR2 YFSETQ. The V gene lost 0 bases and the J gene lost 6 bases, with 10 bases spanning the gap. The CDR3 region has the DNA TGCGCCAGCAGCTTGGTTCGGGGGACCGAGCAGTACTTC. Its translation is CASSLVRGTEQYF.

This clonotype was recorded once. V is TRBV25-1 and J is TRBJ1-1; TRBD1 might be the D (5 bases). The CDR3 is made up of 14 amino acids. V lost 1 base, J lost 4 bases, and 10 bases lay in between. Looked up from germline, CDR1 is MGHDK and CDR2 is SYGVNS. The chain's CDR3 is CASSESRVGTEAFF. The CDR3 DNA sequence: TGTGCCAGCAGTGAATCCAGGGTAGGCACTGAAGCTTTCTTT.

The J gene is TRBJ2-7, the V gene TRBV20-1, with D tentatively TRBD1 (6 bases). From germline, CDR1 is DFQATT and CDR2 SNEGSKA (reference sequence). This CDR3 has 18 residues. Trimming pared 0 bases from V and 0 bases from J, leaving 21 bases between. The CDR3 is CSARDKAGVGTSSYEQYF. As DNA, the CDR3 is TGCAGTGCTAGAGATAAGGCAGGGGTTGGGACGAGCTCCTACGAGCAGTACTTC.

The rearrangement joins TRBV7-9 to TRBJ2-7, with 9 bases matching TRBD1. The CDR3 is 13 residues long. Germline V gene lookup returns CDR1 SEHNR and CDR2 FQNEAQ (reference sequence). CDR3 sequence: CASQGQGSYEQYF. DNA of the CDR3: TGTGCTTCCCAGGGACAGGGCTCCTACGAGCAGTACTTC.

The V gene is TRBV10-3, the J gene TRBJ2-5, with D hard to call. Per the germline V gene, CDR1 is ENHRY and CDR2 is SYGVKD. The germline V and J ends were trimmed by 8 bases and 5 bases, with 6 bases remaining between them. This CDR3 region has 10 residues. In DNA, the CDR3 is TGTGCCATCGGTAGTGAGACCCAGTACTTC. The encoded protein is CAIGSETQYF.

This clonotype turned up a few times. The V and J genes are TRBV20-1 and TRBJ2-5, with TRBD1 matching over 8 bases. CDR3 length: 14 residues. CDR1 and CDR2 from the germline V gene are DFQATT and SNEGSKA (reference sequence). With V trimmed by 3 bases and J by 5 bases, 8 bases remained unmatched. The CDR3 reads CSASQDRVGETQYF. The DNA of the CDR3 is TGCAGTGCTAGCCAGGACAGGGTTGGGGAGACCCAGTACTTC.

This clonotype was found many times. This chain connects TRBV7-8 to TRBJ2-7; D uncertain. The V end was cut by 5 bases, the J end by 3 bases, with 11 bases between. Germline V gene sequence: CDR1 SGHVS, CDR2 FQNEAQ. This CDR3 contains 13 residues. CDR3 sequence: CASSLQRDYEQYF. The CDR3 bases are TGTGCCAGCAGCCTTCAAAGGGACTACGAGCAGTACTTC. The full variable domain, completed using reference TRBV7-8 and TRBJ2-7, is GAGVSQSPRYKVAKRGQDVALRCDPISGHVSLFWYQQALGQGPEFLTYFQNEAQLDKSGLPSDRFFAERPEGSVSTLKIQRTQQEDSAVYLCASSLQRDYEQYFGPGTRLTVT.

This clonotype was detected only a few times. The rearrangement joins TRBV7-9 to TRBJ1-1; tentatively, D is TRBD1 (5 bases). V lost 8 bases and J lost 3, with 22 bases in between. CDR3 length: 16 amino acids. CDR1 and CDR2 (germline): SEHNR, FQNEAQ (reference sequence). The CDR3 spells CASPLTGVGKYTEAFF. The CDR3 DNA reads TGTGCCAGCCCCTTAACGGGGGTAGGGAAATACACTGAAGCTTTCTTT. Complete variable domain (other parts from reference TRBV7-9 and TRBJ1-1): DTGVSQNPRHKITKRGQNVTFRCDPISEHNRLYWYRQTLGQGPEFLTYFQNEAQLEKSRLLSDRFSAERPKGSFSTLEIQRTEQGDSAMYLCASPLTGVGKYTEAFFGQGTRLTVV.

This clonotype appeared many times. V is TRBV20-1 and J is TRBJ2-1, with TRBD2 as a possible D gene (5 bases). The V end lost 5 bases, the J end lost 0 bases, and 11 bases lay between the germline ends. CDR3 length: 14 residues. Germline V gene sequence: CDR1 DFQATT, CDR2 SNEGSKA (reference sequence). CDR3 protein: CSALGLDSYNEQFF. In DNA form, the CDR3 reads TGCAGTGCTCTCGGACTTGACTCCTACAATGAGCAGTTCTTC.

Turning to this clonotype: One end of the junction varies from germline; a read error may be responsible. V usage is TRBV12-3 or TRBV12-4 and J usage is TRBJ2-2, with 11 bases that match TRBD2. This CDR3 is built from 14 residues. CDR3 DNA sequence: TGTGCCAGCGGTTTAGCGGGGGGGCCCGGGGAGCTGTTTTTT. Its protein product is CASGLAGGPGELFF.

The chain joins TRBV20-1 to TRBJ1-1, with D perhaps TRBD1 (6 bases). The CDR3 spans 14 residues. Trimming cost V 0 bases and J 6 bases, with 14 bases left between them. Germline V lookup: CDR1 DFQATT, CDR2 SNEGSKA (reference sequence). The CDR3 protein is CSARDLDRLSEAFF. CDR3 DNA sequence: TGCAGTGCTAGAGATCTGGACAGATTATCTGAAGCTTTCTTT.

This clonotype appeared a single time. This chain uses TRBV12-3 or TRBV12-4 with TRBJ2-3, with D possibly TRBD2 on 6 matching bases. V gave up 7 bases and J gave up 2 bases, with 16 bases separating them. This CDR3 spans 15 amino acids. CDR3: CASTPTAGITDTQYF. CDR3 bases: TGTGCCAGCACCCCGACGGCGGGGATCACAGATACGCAGTATTTT.

This clonotype appeared a few times. This chain joins TRBV20-1 and TRBJ2-1; D perhaps matches TRBD2 (5 bases). CDR1 is DFQATT, CDR2 SNEGSKA, per germline (reference sequence). Trimming took off 0 bases at V and 4 bases at J, with 16 bases between the two ends. The CDR3 has 16 residues. CDR3 protein: CSARDPGSAIYNEQFF. The CDR3, as DNA: TGCAGTGCTAGAGATCCGGGATCTGCCATATACAATGAGCAGTTCTTC.

This clonotype was recorded a few times. J is TRBJ1-1 and V is TRBV10-3; D is unclear. The CDR3 is 15 amino acids. The germline CDR1 and CDR2 sequences are ENHRY and SYGVKD. V lost 4 bases and J 0 bases, leaving 12 bases between the germline ends. CDR3 in amino acids: CAISGVSGVNTEAFF. Here the CDR3 DNA reads TGTGCCATCAGTGGGGTATCGGGTGTGAACACTGAAGCTTTCTTT.

The chain links TRBV27 to TRBJ2-3; 9 nucleotides match TRBD1. There are 17 residues in the CDR3. V lost 2 bases to trimming and J lost 2 bases; unmatched junction nucleotides: 8. CDR1 and CDR2 (germline): MNHEY, SMNVEV (reference sequence). The CDR3 protein is CASSLLQTGGTTDTQYF. DNA for the CDR3: TGTGCCAGCAGTTTACTCCAGACAGGGGGGACCACAGATACGCAGTATTTT.

This clonotype has ten or more counts. The CDR3 here is CATLGSGGDQETQYF. In DNA, the CDR3 is TGTGCCACCCTCGGCAGCGGGGGGGACCAAGAGACCCAGTACTTC. The chain employs TRBV18 and TRBJ2-5; 10 bases match TRBD2. The CDR3 extends over 15 amino acids. V shed 10 bases, J shed 0 bases, and the junction held 8 bases outside the gene matches. Germline loops: CDR1 KGHSH, CDR2 LQKENI.

This clonotype was seen at least ten times. The gene calls are TRBV2 and TRBJ1-1; D call uncertain. The germline V gene has CDR1 SNHLY and CDR2 FYNNEI. V lost 4 bases and J 0 bases, leaving 12 bases between the germline ends. The CDR3 consists of 15 residues. CDR3 nucleotide sequence: TGTGCCAGCAGTGGTTTGGGAGAAATGAACACTGAAGCTTTCTTT. Its translation is CASSGLGEMNTEAFF. Full variable domain (missing parts from reference TRBV2 and TRBJ1-1): EPEVTQTPSHQVTQMGQEVILRCVPISNHLYFYWYRQILGQKVEFLVSFYNNEISEKSEIFDDQFSVERPDGSNFTLKIRSTKLEDSAMYFCASSGLGEMNTEAFFGQGTRLTVV.

The chain employs TRBV6-6 and TRBJ2-1; D remains ambiguous. This CDR3 comprises 13 residues. Trimming took off 4 bases at V and 5 bases at J, with 9 bases between the two ends. The germline V gene has CDR1 MNHNY and CDR2 SVGAGI (reference sequence). CDR3 residues: CASSLGVHNEQFF. For the CDR3, the DNA is TGTGCCAGCAGTTTGGGTGTGCACAATGAGCAGTTCTTC.

This clonotype appeared a few times. The chain recombines TRBV25-1 with TRBJ1-6, with no clear D. V was cut by 0 bases and J by 7 bases, with 7 bases left in between. CDR1 and CDR2 from the germline V gene are MGHDK and SYGVNS. CDR3 size: 14 residues. In DNA, the CDR3 is TGTGCCAGCAGTGAATACGTGGCGAATTCACCCCTCCACTTT. As protein: CASSEYVANSPLHF.

This clonotype was observed a handful of times. V and J are TRBV12-3 or TRBV12-4 and TRBJ2-1; D gene unclear. V was shortened by 7 bases and J by 4 bases, with 11 bases between the two germline ends. The CDR3 length is 13 residues. CDR3 DNA sequence: TGTGCCAGCAAACCGACAACTTACAATGAGCAGTTCTTC. This gives the protein CASKPTTYNEQFF.

This clonotype was seen only a few times. This chain connects TRBV15 to TRBJ2-3; D gene uncertain. Deletions cut 0 bases from V and 2 bases from J, with 9 bases between. This CDR3 is built from 15 residues. Germline V gives CDR1 LNHNV, CDR2 YYDKDF (reference sequence). The chain's CDR3 is CATSREVRITDTQYF. The CDR3 DNA reads as TGTGCCACCAGCAGAGAGGTCAGGATCACAGATACGCAGTATTTT.